This T cell receptor (beta chain) emerged from a study of cytomegalovirus exposure and HLA in healthy donors. Overall study: Ancestry clustering placed more than 80% of approximately 420 genotyped donors in the Caucasian-associated cluster. Findings of the study overall: Fewer N-insertions than the roughly 630-donor mean were reportedly shown by an Asian-associated ancestry cluster in a later analysis. Reported findings show TCR beta sequences accurately forecast HLA-A and HLA-B alleles in most subjects.

This PCR relied on a set of 60 Vbeta primers and 13 Jbeta primers. Assay: immunoSEQ multiplex PCR; the TCRdb copy retains only in-frame clones and omits some. The sample has some 140,000 clones, about 68% seen once. The V gene's germline CDR1 is MRHNA and CDR2 SNTAGT. The CDR3 is made up of 12 amino acids. V lost 0 bases and J lost 10, with 8 bases in between. Only one count was recorded for this clone. Its target is unknown. Though probably carrying unrecorded immune exposures, donors were nominally healthy at sampling. The chain employs TRBV6-4 and TRBJ2-3, with D possibly matching TRBD1 (5 bases). What was sequenced was PBMCs. The TCR sequence derives from a man between 25 and 39 years old in good health and CMV-seronegative. The CDR3: CASSDSRGPQYF. Here the CDR3 DNA reads TGTGCCAGCAGTGACTCTAGGGGTCCGCAGTATTTT.